Listed here is a single T cell receptor (beta chain). The data derive from a study of CD8+ T cells in alopecia areata. Reverse transcribed after extraction, RNA yielded cDNA as the sequencing template. Libraries were prepared by immunoSEQ multiplex PCR; TCRdb keeps only in-frame clonotypes and omits some of them. The sample records over 150,000 clones, roughly 63% being singletons. Sequenced material: CD4+ T cells sorted from blood, taken at week 0. This sequence was found in a human donor with alopecia areata.

The CDR3 region has the DNA TGTGCCTGGAAAGCGGGGGGTACTTACAATGAGCAGTTCTTC. This encodes CAWKAGGTYNEQFF. The chain carries TRBV30 and TRBJ2-1; TRBD2 matches at 9 bases. After removal of 4 bases from V and 4 bases from J, the junction contained 5 bases not matched to a gene. The germline V gene encodes CDR1 GTSNPN and CDR2 SVGIG (reference sequence). The CDR3 consists of 14 residues.